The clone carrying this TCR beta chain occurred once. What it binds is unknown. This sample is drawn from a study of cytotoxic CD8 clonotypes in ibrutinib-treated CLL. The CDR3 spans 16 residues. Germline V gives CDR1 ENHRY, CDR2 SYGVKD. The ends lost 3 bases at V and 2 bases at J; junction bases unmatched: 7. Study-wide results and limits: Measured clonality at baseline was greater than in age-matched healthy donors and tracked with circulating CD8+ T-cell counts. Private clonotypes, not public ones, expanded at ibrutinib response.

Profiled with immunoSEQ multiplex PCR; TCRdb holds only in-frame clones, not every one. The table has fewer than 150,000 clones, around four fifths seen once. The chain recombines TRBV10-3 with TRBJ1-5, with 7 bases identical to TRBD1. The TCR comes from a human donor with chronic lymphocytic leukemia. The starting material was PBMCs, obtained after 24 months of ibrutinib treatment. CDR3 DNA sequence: TGTGCCATCAGTGACCAACCTACAGGGGGCAATCAGCCCCAGCATTTT. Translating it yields CAISDQPTGGNQPQHF.